The source of this TCR beta chain is a study of blood T cells in healthy people across ages. CDR1 and CDR2 from the germline V gene are SQVTM and ANQGSEA. This CDR3 has 13 amino acids. The V end lost 4 bases, the J end lost 5 bases, and 14 bases lay between the germline ends. Drawing of peripheral blood yielded 8.5 to 10 milliliters from each donor. It was with a sample-barcoded 5' primer and a J-beta primer mix that a second PCR of about 7 to 12 cycles was run. Every cDNA molecule bore a tag from a template-switch adaptor containing 12 random nucleotides. Each sample yielded at least 3 million CDR3-containing paired-end reads. MiXCR was run by TCRdb on the 5' RACE reads, yielding one entry per CDR3 protein. The sample holds about 1.6 million distinct CDR3 sequences, about 31% seen once. With regard to this clonotype: A much larger clone is a single base away; this may be a read error.

Sequences were obtained from blood. The chain employs TRBV29-1 and TRBJ2-5; possible D gene TRBD2, 5 bases. The clonotype originates from a woman in her 30s in good health. The DNA of the CDR3 is TGCAGCGTTGGTTTCGGGGAACGGGAGACCCAGTACTTC. Its protein product is CSVGFGERETQYF. The full variable domain, rest sourced from reference TRBV29-1 and TRBJ2-5, is SAVISQKPSRDICQRGTSLTIQCQVDSQVTMMFWYRQQPGQSLTLIATANQGSEATYESGFVIDKFPISRPNLTFSTLTVSNMSPEDSSIYLCSVGFGERETQYFGPGTRLLVL.